This T cell receptor (beta chain) is drawn from a study of Graves' ophthalmopathy and Graves' hyperthyroidism (dated by TCRdb to the late 2010s). Study-wide context: Peripheral blood was collected at initial diagnosis, prior to any treatment. To explore V-J signatures distinguishing ophthalmopathy from hyperthyroidism, a discovery set of around 97 patients (about 41 ophthalmopathy, over 55 stable hyperthyroidism) was enrolled. Once sampling was done, hyperthyroidism patients were given methimazole at a starting dose of 30 mg daily, while ophthalmopathy patients were given high-dose intravenous methylprednisolone. An independent validation cohort was composed of 18 hyperthyroidism patients and more than 15 patients who later progressed from hyperthyroidism to ophthalmopathy. In total, 135 blood samples were TCR-sequenced: some 40 ophthalmopathy, around 75 hyperthyroidism and approximately 17 hyperthyroidism-to-ophthalmopathy patients. TCR beta repertoire signatures were used to distinguish Graves' ophthalmopathy from Graves' hyperthyroidism and to predict progression to ophthalmopathy. In six or seven hyperthyroidism patients, the T-cell repertoires found in thyroid tissue were compared with those found in blood. Results the study describes overall, beyond this receptor: In cross-validation, the 13-signature model distinguished ophthalmopathy from stable hyperthyroidism with around 90% sensitivity and around 81% specificity, while in the test set the corresponding values were about 79% and 69%. No statistical method was used to predetermine the sample size, and group allocation was not hidden from the investigators. Among expanded thyroid clonotypes with frequency above 0.001, most also showed up in blood, which suggests that blood repertoires may reflect the thyroid immune response. In validation, the model predicted ophthalmopathy progression with nearly 71% sensitivity and approximately 78% specificity; roughly eleven predicted patients were CT-confirmed with GO in a median of approximately 6.5 months.

In its sample, this clonotype was seen a few times. Its binding antigen is unknown. Qualities for individual bases were not recorded, and no much larger clone is one base off. Ophthalmopathy patients were characterized by moderately to severely active disease, a Clinical Activity Score of at least 3, a NOSPECS grade of at least 4, and a disease duration under 3 months. Patients were excluded if they had other autoimmune diseases, uncontrolled infections, pregnancy or lactation. Clinical symptoms, serum thyroxine, TRAb, thyroid ultrasound and orbital computed tomography were used for diagnosis. PBMCs were isolated from about 9.2 ml of fresh peripheral blood by Ficoll-Paque density gradient centrifugation. Total RNA was extracted with Trizol reagent and quality-checked on an Agilent 2100 Bioanalyzer. TCR beta CDR3 regions were amplified from RNA transcripts for repertoire sequencing. HTBI primers and the Qiagen OneStep RT-PCR kit were used in a first-round RT-PCR, which was followed by a second-round multiplex PCR, size selection and purification. Libraries were sequenced on an Illumina HiSeq2000 using paired-end 100 bp reads. Processing in the source paper ran as follows. SOAPnuke was used to process the reads, throwing out any read that had adapters, had uncalled bases, had a mean Phred below 15, or lacked an exact constant-primer or identifier match. COPE v1.2.5 was used to merge high-quality paired reads. Unique nucleotide sequences were defined as clonotypes and aligned to IMGT TRB V, D and J references using MiTCR v1.1. Only V-J combinations with frequency above 0.0001 were analysed, covering about 99% of repertoires. A TCR clonal expansion and chaos score per V-J combination was defined as the ratio of F50 clonal expansion to chaos observed in the TCRdist matrix. Features were reduced by Welch's t-statistics and random forest to approximately 13 V-J combinations, which fed a naive Bayes classifier. Thyroid-blood repertoire similarity was quantified with the Morisita-Horn index. TCRdb cleaned the public reads at Q25 with fastp, built clones with MiXCR and kept in-frame beta chains. Identical CDR3 proteins give one entry, which carries the most common genes and DNA. What appears here as the V and J calls and clone size reflects TCRdb's work, not the paper's. For this sample the table gives roughly 700,000 distinct CDR3 sequences, of which roughly two fifths were detected only once. The top ten constitute approximately 43% of the sample.

Sequencing input: peripheral blood. This TCR came from an adult man with Graves' ophthalmopathy.

The DNA sequence reads TGTGCCAGCAGCTTGGCCGGGTGGGCAGGGAATCCCTACGAGCAGTACTTC. Its product reads: CASSLAGWAGNPYEQYF. The sequence joins TRBV5-6 to TRBJ2-7; a weak D assignment points to TRBD1 (5 bases agree). The CDR3 runs 17 residues from the cysteine to the phenylalanine. Of all the DNA, just the CDR3 is kept, 51 bases in frame from base 1. Deletion took 0 bases off V and 2 bases off J, with a span of 18 bases between the germline ends. CDR1 and CDR2 (SGHDT, YYEEEE) derive from the germline V gene.